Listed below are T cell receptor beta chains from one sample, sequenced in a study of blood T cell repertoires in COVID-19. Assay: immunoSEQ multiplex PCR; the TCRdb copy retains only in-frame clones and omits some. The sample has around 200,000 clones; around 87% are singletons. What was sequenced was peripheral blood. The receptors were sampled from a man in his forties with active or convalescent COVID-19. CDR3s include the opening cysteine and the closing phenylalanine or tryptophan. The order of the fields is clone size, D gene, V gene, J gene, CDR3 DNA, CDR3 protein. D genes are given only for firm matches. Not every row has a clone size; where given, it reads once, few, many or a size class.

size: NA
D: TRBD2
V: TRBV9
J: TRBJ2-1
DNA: TGTGCCAGCAGCTTTGCTAGCGGACCGTACAATGAGCAGTTCTTC
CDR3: CASSFASGPYNEQFF

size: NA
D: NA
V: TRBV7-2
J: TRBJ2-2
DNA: TGTGCCAGCAGCTGGGGGGAGAACACCGGGGAGCTGTTTTTT
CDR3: CASSWGENTGELFF

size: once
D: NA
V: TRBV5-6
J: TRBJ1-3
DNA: TGTGCCAGCAGCACCATGTCGGGAAGGCCCGGAAACACCATATATTTT
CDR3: CASSTMSGRPGNTIYF

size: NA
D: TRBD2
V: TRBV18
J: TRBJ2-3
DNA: TGTGCCAGCTCACCTTCGCGGGGGGCAGCAGATACGCAGTATTTT
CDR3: CASSPSRGAADTQYF

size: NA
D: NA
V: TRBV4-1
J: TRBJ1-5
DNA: TGCGCCAGCAGCCAAGAAGACCAGGGGAGCAATCAGCCCCAGCATTTT
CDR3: CASSQEDQGSNQPQHF

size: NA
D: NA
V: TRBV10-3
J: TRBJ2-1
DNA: TGTGCCATCAGTGAGTTGGGGGCCCACAATGAGCAGTTCTTC
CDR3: CAISELGAHNEQFF

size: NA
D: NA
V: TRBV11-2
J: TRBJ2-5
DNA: TGTGCCAGCAGCTTAGCAGGGGCCCCAGGCGAGTACTTC
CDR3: CASSLAGAPGEYF

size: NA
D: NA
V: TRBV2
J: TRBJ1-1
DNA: TGTGCCAGCAGTGCCCGCTCTCGGGGAAACACTGAAGCTTTCTTT
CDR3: CASSARSRGNTEAFF

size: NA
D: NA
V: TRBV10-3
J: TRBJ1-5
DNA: TGTGCCATCAGTGAGGGACAGTATCGTCAGCCCCAGCATTTT
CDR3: CAISEGQYRQPQHF

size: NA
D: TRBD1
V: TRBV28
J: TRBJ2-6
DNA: TGTGCCAGCAGCCGTACAAGGGGGCCCTCTGGGGCCAACGTCCTGACTTTC
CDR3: CASSRTRGPSGANVLTF

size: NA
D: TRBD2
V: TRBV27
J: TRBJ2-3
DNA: TGTGCCAGCAGTCCAGGACTAGCAGGAGATACGCAGTATTTT
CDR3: CASSPGLAGDTQYF

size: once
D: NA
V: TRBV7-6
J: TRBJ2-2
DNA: TGTGCCAGCAGCTTAGTTACTCCCACCGGGGAGCTGTTTTTT
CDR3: CASSLVTPTGELFF

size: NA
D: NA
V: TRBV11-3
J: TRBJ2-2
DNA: TGTGCCAGCAGCTTTACTTGGGGAGGTAGAAACACCGGGGAGCTGTTTTTT
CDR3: CASSFTWGGRNTGELFF

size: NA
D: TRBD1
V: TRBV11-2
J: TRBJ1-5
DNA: TGTGCCAGCAGCTTAGGCCCGACAGGGGATTCGATCCAGCCCCAGCATTTT
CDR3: CASSLGPTGDSIQPQHF

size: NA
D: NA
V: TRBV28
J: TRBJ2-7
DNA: TGTGCCAGCAGTTTCCCCCCCGGGCAGGGTGGCGAGCAGTACTTC
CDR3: CASSFPPGQGGEQYF

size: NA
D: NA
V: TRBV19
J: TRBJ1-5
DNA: TGTGCCAGTAGTACCCCGCCCAGAGGGAGGTTCAATCAGCCCCAGCATTTT
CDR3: CASSTPPRGRFNQPQHF

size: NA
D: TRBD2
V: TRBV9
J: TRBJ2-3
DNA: TGTGCCAGCAGCGTAGCCGGGACTACCATCACAGATACGCAGTATTTT
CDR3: CASSVAGTTITDTQYF

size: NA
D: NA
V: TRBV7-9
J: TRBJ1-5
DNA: TGTGCCAGCCCTCAGGGACGGGGGGATAATCAGCCCCAGCATTTT
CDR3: CASPQGRGDNQPQHF

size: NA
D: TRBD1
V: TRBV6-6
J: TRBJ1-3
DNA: TGTGCCAGCAGCATGACAGGGGAAGGTCGAAACACCATATATTTT
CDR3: CASSMTGEGRNTIYF

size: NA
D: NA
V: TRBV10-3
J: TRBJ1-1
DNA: TGTGCCATCAGTCCTTCAGGTAGAACTGAAGCTTTCTTT
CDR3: CAISPSGRTEAFF

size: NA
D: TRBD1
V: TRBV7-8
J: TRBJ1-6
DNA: TGTGCCAGCAGCTTGTTGGACAGGCTTGGAAATTCACCCCTCCACTTT
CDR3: CASSLLDRLGNSPLHF

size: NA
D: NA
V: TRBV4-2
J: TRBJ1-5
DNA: TGTGCCAGCAGCCAAGATCCCCAGGGACAGCCCCAGCATTTT
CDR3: CASSQDPQGQPQHF

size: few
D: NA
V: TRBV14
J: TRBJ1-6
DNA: TGTGCCAGCAGCCAAGTTAGAGGTTCACCCCTCCACTTT
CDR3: CASSQVRGSPLHF

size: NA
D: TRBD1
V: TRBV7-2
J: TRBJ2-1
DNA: TGTGCCAGCAGCTTAACAGGGGGCCCAAATGAGCAGTTCTTC
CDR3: CASSLTGGPNEQFF

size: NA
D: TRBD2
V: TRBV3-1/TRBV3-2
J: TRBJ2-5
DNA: TGTGCCAGCAGCCAACTTAGCGGGGGGTCAGGAGAGACCCAGTACTTC
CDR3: CASSQLSGGSGETQYF

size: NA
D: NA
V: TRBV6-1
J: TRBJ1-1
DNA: TGTGCCAGCAGTGAAGGGCCAAAGGCTTTCTTT
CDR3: CASSEGPKAFF

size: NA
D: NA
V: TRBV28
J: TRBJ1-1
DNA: TGTGCCAGCCCTCCAAGCGGGGGTGGTTCGGGCACTGAAGCTTTCTTT
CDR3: CASPPSGGGSGTEAFF

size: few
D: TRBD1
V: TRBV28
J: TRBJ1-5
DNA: TGTGCCAGCAGTTTAGCCGGGAGGGGGCGCGGTCAGCCCCAGCATTTT
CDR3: CASSLAGRGRGQPQHF

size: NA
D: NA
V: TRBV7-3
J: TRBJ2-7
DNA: TGTGCCAGCAGCTTGGACACTATTTCCTACGAGCAGTACTTC
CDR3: CASSLDTISYEQYF

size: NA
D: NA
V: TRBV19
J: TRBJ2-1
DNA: TGTGCCAGTAGCATGCTAAATTACAATGAGCAGTTCTTC
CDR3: CASSMLNYNEQFF

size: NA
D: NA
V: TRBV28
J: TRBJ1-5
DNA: TGTGCCAGCCGAGCGGGATCGAGCAATCAGCCCCAGCATTTT
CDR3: CASRAGSSNQPQHF

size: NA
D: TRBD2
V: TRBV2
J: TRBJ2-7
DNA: TGTGCCAGCAGTGACAGCGGGGGGATTTACGAGCAGTACTTC
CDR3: CASSDSGGIYEQYF

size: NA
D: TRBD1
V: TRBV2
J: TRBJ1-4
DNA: TGTGCCAGCACCGGGACAGGGAAATTACGGAGCTATGAAAAACTGTTTTTT
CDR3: CASTGTGKLRSYEKLFF

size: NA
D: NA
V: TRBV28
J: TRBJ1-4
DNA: TGTGCCAGCAGTTTCGCACAGGGCGTTAATGAAAAACTGTTTTTT
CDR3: CASSFAQGVNEKLFF

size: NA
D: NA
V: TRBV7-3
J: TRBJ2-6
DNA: TGTGCCAGCAGCCCCTCCGGGGTGGCTGGGGCCAACGTCCTGACTTTC
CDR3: CASSPSGVAGANVLTF

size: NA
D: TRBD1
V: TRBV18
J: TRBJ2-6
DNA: TGTGCCAGCTCACAGGGACAGATCTCTGGGGCCAACGTCCTGACTTTC
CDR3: CASSQGQISGANVLTF

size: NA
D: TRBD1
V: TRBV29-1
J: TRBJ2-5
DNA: TGCAGCGTAACGGGACAGGGGGGAGAGACCCAGTACTTC
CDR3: CSVTGQGGETQYF

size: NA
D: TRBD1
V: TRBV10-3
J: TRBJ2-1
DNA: TGTGCCATCAGTGATCCGGGACAGGGCATAATTTCTGAGCAGTTCTTC
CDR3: CAISDPGQGIISEQFF

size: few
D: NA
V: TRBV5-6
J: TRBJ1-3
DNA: TGTGCCAGCAGCCCCGGCCTCAGGGTAACTGGAAACACCATATATTTT
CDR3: CASSPGLRVTGNTIYF

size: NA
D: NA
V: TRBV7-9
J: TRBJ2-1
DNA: TGTGCCAGCAGCTTAGAGGGGCCCAGGGAGCAGTTCTTC
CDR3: CASSLEGPREQFF

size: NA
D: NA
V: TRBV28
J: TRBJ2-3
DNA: TGTGCCAGCAGTTTATCAGGGGTAGGCACAGATACGCAGTATTTT
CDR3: CASSLSGVGTDTQYF

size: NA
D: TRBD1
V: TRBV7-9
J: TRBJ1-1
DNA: TGTGCCAGCAGCTTTCTGACAGGGGTGGGTACTGAAGCTTTCTTT
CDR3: CASSFLTGVGTEAFF

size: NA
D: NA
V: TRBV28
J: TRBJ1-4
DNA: TGTGCCAGCAGTTTCGCAGGCAGGGGTAGCGAAAAACTGTTTTTT
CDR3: CASSFAGRGSEKLFF

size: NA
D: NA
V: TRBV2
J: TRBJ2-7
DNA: TGTGCCAGCAGTGAAAGGAGATCGGGGTTAGCCTTCGAGCAGTACTTC
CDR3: CASSERRSGLAFEQYF

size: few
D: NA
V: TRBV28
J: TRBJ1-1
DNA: TGTGCCAGCAGTCTACAGGGTATCACTGAAGCTTTCTTT
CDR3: CASSLQGITEAFF

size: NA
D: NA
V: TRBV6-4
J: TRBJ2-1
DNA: TGTGCCAGCAGTGATCAGGGGGGCTCCTACAATGAGCAGTTCTTC
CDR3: CASSDQGGSYNEQFF

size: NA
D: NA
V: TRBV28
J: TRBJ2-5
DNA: TGTGCCAGCCGGTGGACTGTCCAAGAGACCCAGTACTTC
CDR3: CASRWTVQETQYF

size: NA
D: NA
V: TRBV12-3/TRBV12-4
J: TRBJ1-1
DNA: TGTGCCAGCAGTGACACAGGGAGCACTGAAGCTTTCTTT
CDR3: CASSDTGSTEAFF

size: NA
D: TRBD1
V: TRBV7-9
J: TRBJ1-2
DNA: TGTGCCAGCAGCTTAATGGGACAGGGATTAGGAGGCTACACCTTC
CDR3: CASSLMGQGLGGYTF

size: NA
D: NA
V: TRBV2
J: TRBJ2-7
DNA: TGTGCCAGCGCTCCCGGAGCTTTTCCCTACGAGCAGTACTTC
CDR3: CASAPGAFPYEQYF

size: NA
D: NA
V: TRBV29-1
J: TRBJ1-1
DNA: TGCAGCGTAGGAGAATTAAACACTGAAGCTTTCTTT
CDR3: CSVGELNTEAFF

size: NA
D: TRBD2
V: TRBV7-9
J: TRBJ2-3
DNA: TGTGCCAGCAGCCGGACTAGCGGGGGGCCGGTAAGCACAGATACGCAGTATTTT
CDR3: CASSRTSGGPVSTDTQYF

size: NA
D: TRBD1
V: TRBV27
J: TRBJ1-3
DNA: TGTGCCAGCAGTTTCAGGGGGTTATCTGGAAACACCATATATTTT
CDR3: CASSFRGLSGNTIYF

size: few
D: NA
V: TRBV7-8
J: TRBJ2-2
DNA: TGTGCCAGCAGCTCCGTCAAGGAGGGGGCGTCAACCGGGGAGCTGTTTTTT
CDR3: CASSSVKEGASTGELFF

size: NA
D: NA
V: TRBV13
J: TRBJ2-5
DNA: TGTGCCAGCACCCAACAGTGGGGAGGGACCCAGTACTTC
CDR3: CASTQQWGGTQYF

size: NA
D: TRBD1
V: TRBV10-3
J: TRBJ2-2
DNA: TGTGCCATCAGTGAGGACCCGGACAGGGTGAACACCGGGGAGCTGTTTTTT
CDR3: CAISEDPDRVNTGELFF

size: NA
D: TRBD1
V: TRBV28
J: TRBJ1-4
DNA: TGTGCCAGCAGTGAGGGACAGACTAATGAAAAACTGTTTTTT
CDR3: CASSEGQTNEKLFF

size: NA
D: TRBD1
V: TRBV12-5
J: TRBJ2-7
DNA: TGTGCTAGTGGTTTGGGACAGGGATACGAGCAGTACTTC
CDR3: CASGLGQGYEQYF

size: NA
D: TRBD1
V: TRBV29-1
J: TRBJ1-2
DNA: TGCAGCGTTGAAAGGGGGCAGGAGGGCCTTGAGTATGGCTACACCTTC
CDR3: CSVERGQEGLEYGYTF

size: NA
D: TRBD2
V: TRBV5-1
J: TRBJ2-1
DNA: TGCGCCAGCAGCTTGGAACTAGCGGGGGCAAATGAGCAGTTCTTC
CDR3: CASSLELAGANEQFF